These 24 T cell receptor beta chains originate from one sample sequenced in a study of graft-versus-host responses after intestinal transplantation. These receptors' antigens are unknown. Produced via immunoSEQ multiplex PCR; TCRdb's table is partial and in-frame only. Of around 40,000 clones listed, approximately 94% are singletons. The sequencing here drew on unstimulated CD4+ T cells sorted from spleen or lymph node cells, taken before transplant. These receptors all stem from a human donor who was the organ donor for an intestinal transplant.

In nucleotides, the CDR3 is TGTGCCAGCAGTAGCACAGATACGCAGTATTTT. This translates into CASSSTDTQYF. V is TRBV2 and J is TRBJ2-3; D call uncertain. From germline, CDR1 is SNHLY and CDR2 FYNNEI. Trimming took off 5 bases at V and 0 bases at J, with 0 bases between the two ends. There are 11 residues in the CDR3.

V usage is TRBV9 and J usage is TRBJ1-2; no clear D gene. This CDR3 is built from 13 residues. The V end was cut by 0 bases, the J end by 0 bases, with 3 bases between. Germline V gives CDR1 SGDLS, CDR2 YYNGEE. The CDR3 DNA reads TGTGCCAGCAGCGTAGACACTAACTATGGCTACACCTTC. Encoded protein: CASSVDTNYGYTF. Full variable domain (missing parts from reference TRBV9 and TRBJ1-2): DSGVTQTPKHLITATGQRVTLRCSPRSGDLSVYWYQQSLDQGLQFLIQYYNGEERAKGNILERFSAQQFPDLHSELNLSSLELGDSALYFCASSVDTNYGYTFGSGTRLTVV.

V usage is TRBV6-6 and J usage is TRBJ2-3; 13 bases align to TRBD2. Looked up from germline, CDR1 is MNHNY and CDR2 is SVGAGI (reference sequence). This CDR3 contains 15 residues. The trim removed 5 bases at V and 4 bases at J, leaving 3 bases unmatched. In DNA, the CDR3 is TGTGCCAGCAGTCGAGGGACTAGCGGGGCAGATACGCAGTATTTT. Translated: CASSRGTSGADTQYF.

The CDR3 sequence is CASSYSAQGDTEAFF. The CDR3 coding sequence is TGTGCCAGCAGTTACTCGGCGCAGGGGGACACTGAAGCTTTCTTT. The rearrangement links TRBV6-5 to TRBJ1-1; TRBD1 agrees at 7 bases. The CDR3 extends over 15 amino acids. Looked up from germline, CDR1 is MNHEY and CDR2 is SVGAGI. Unmatched junction bases numbered 4, after V lost 0 bases and J lost 3 bases.

The gene calls are TRBV28 and TRBJ1-1; D not resolved. The germline V gene encodes CDR1 MDHEN and CDR2 SYDVKM. CDR3 length equals 13 residues. The V end lost 7 bases, the J end lost 0 bases, and 9 bases lay between the germline ends. The CDR3 sequence: CASNLIMNTEAFF. CDR3 DNA sequence: TGTGCCAGCAACCTAATTATGAACACTGAAGCTTTCTTT. Full variable domain (rest looked up from reference TRBV28 and TRBJ1-1): DVKVTQSSRYLVKRTGEKVFLECVQDMDHENMFWYRQDPGLGLRLIYFSYDVKMKEKGDIPEGYSVSREKKERFSLILESASTNQTSMYLCASNLIMNTEAFFGQGTRLTVV.

The chain employs TRBV5-1 and TRBJ2-2, with D possibly TRBD2 on 5 matching bases. The germline CDR1 and CDR2 sequences are SGHRS and YFSETQ. The CDR3 has 14 amino acids. V lost 3 bases, J lost 5 bases, and 11 bases lay in between. The CDR3 DNA follows: TGCGCCAGCAGCTCACAGACGGGGACCGGGGAGCTGTTTTTT. Translated: CASSSQTGTGELFF.

V is TRBV6-5 and J is TRBJ2-2, with D unclear. CDR3 size: 16 residues. Trimming stripped 2 bases from V and 0 bases from J, with 10 bases between. Germline V gene data show CDR1 as MNHEY and CDR2 as SVGAGI. For the CDR3, the DNA is TGTGCCAGCAGTTACGCTCAGATACCGAACACCGGGGAGCTGTTTTTT. Its protein is CASSYAQIPNTGELFF.

V gene TRBV7-2 combines with J gene TRBJ1-1, with 8 bases aligning to TRBD1. Losses at the gene ends were 6 bases for V and 6 bases for J; bases not matched to a gene: 9. CDR3 length: 14 residues. CDR1 is SGHTA and CDR2 is FQGNSA in the germline V gene. The CDR3, as DNA: TGTGCCAGCAGGGACTCACAGGGGGTCGCTGAAGCTTTCTTT. Translating gives CASRDSQGVAEAFF.

This chain's CDR3 is CAWSRGNVQPQHF. DNA for the CDR3: TGTGCCTGGAGTCGGGGTAATGTTCAGCCCCAGCATTTT. The V gene is TRBV30, the J gene TRBJ1-5; D is ambiguous. This CDR3 is built from 13 residues. Trimming removed 2 bases at V and 6 bases at J, with 11 bases between. CDR1 is GTSNPN, CDR2 SVGIG, per germline (reference sequence).

The rearrangement uses TRBV5-8 and TRBJ2-3, with D tentatively TRBD2 (6 bases). The CDR3 has 13 amino acids. Germline V gives CDR1 SGHTS, CDR2 YDEGEE. The V end lost 1 base, the J end lost 5 bases, and 8 bases lay between the germline ends. CDR3 DNA sequence: TGTGCCAGCAGCTTGATGGGGGGAGATACGCAGTATTTT. As protein: CASSLMGGDTQYF.

J is TRBJ1-1 and V is TRBV10-3, with 8 nucleotides matching TRBD1. Trimming at V came to 4 bases and at J to 1 base, leaving 2 bases not matched to a gene. CDR1 is ENHRY and CDR2 is SYGVKD in the germline V gene. CDR3 length equals 14 residues. For the CDR3, the DNA is TGTGCCATCAGTGCGCAGGGGGCGAACACTGAAGCTTTCTTT. Amino acids: CAISAQGANTEAFF.

The chain recombines TRBV6-5 with TRBJ2-1, with D unresolved. With 4 bases removed from V and 1 base from J, the gap between germline ends came to 8 bases. The CDR3 consists of 14 residues. Germline values: CDR1 MNHEY, CDR2 SVGAGI. The CDR3 sequence: CASSSGLSYNEQFF. The DNA of the CDR3 is TGTGCCAGCAGTTCTGGTCTTTCCTACAATGAGCAGTTCTTC.

This clone was seen only once. The chain links TRBV27 to TRBJ1-5; D is unresolved. This CDR3 has 16 amino acids. The germline V and J ends were trimmed by 0 bases and 6 bases, with 15 bases remaining between them. Germline CDR1 is MNHEY and CDR2 is SMNVEV (reference sequence). CDR3 region: CASSLSAGPLGQPQHF. The CDR3 DNA sequence: TGTGCCAGCAGTTTATCCGCCGGGCCGCTGGGTCAGCCCCAGCATTTT.

The sample holds one count of this clone. V and J are TRBV19 and TRBJ1-2; possible D gene TRBD1, 5 bases. V lost 4 bases and J 3 bases, leaving 9 bases between the germline ends. Per germline, CDR1 LNHDA and CDR2 SQIVND (reference sequence). The CDR3 spans 13 residues. CDR3: CASSTTGDYGYTF. CDR3 nucleotides: TGTGCCAGTAGTACCACAGGTGACTATGGCTACACCTTC.

This clone has just a few counts. The chain combines TRBV18 with TRBJ1-3, with no clear D. Germline V gives CDR1 KGHSH, CDR2 LQKENI. V was clipped by 4 bases and J by 1 base, with 11 bases between them. CDR3 length: 15 amino acids. The CDR3 nucleotides read TGTGCCAGCTCACTAGGTGTGGGTTCTGGAAACACCATATATTTT. Translating gives CASSLGVGSGNTIYF.

The chain uses TRBV7-2 and TRBJ2-5, with TRBD2 identical over 14 bases. The V gene end was trimmed by 4 bases and the J gene end by 4 bases; junction bases not matched to a gene: 5. CDR1 and CDR2 from the germline V gene are SGHTA and FQGNSA. The CDR3 extends over 16 amino acids. This chain's CDR3 is CASSSGLAGARETQYF. The CDR3 DNA sequence: TGTGCCAGCAGCTCGGGACTAGCGGGGGCGCGAGAGACCCAGTACTTC. Using reference TRBV7-2 and TRBJ2-5 for the parts outside the CDR3, the full variable domain is GAGVSQSPSNKVTEKGKDVELRCDPISGHTALYWYRQSLGQGLEFLIYFQGNSAPDKSGLPSDRFSAERTGGSVSTLTIQRTQQEDSAVYLCASSSGLAGARETQYFGPGTRLLVL.

CDR3 bases: TGTGCCAGCAGTGTCCAGGGTTCCACTGAAGCTTTCTTT. This translates into CASSVQGSTEAFF. The chain carries TRBV7-3 and TRBJ1-1, with D perhaps matching TRBD1 (5 bases). The CDR3 totals 13 residues. The germline V gene encodes CDR1 SGHTA and CDR2 FQGTGA. V lost 6 bases, J lost 4 bases, and 12 bases lay in between.

A single count supports this clone. This chain uses TRBV7-8 with TRBJ2-2, with D possibly being TRBD1 (6 bases). V was trimmed by 5 bases and J by 5 bases, leaving 15 bases between them. CDR3 length equals 15 residues. The germline V gene encodes CDR1 SGHVS and CDR2 FQNEAQ. The CDR3 DNA follows: TGTGCCAGCAGCGAACGCAGGGGTAGGACCGGGGAGCTGTTTTTT. It is translated as CASSERRGRTGELFF.

The sample holds one count of this clone. The genes are TRBV4-3 and TRBJ2-3, with 9 positions matching TRBD1. This CDR3 has 14 amino acids. V lost 5 bases to trimming and J lost 4 bases; unmatched junction nucleotides: 4. The germline CDR1 and CDR2 sequences are LGHNA and YSLEER. This CDR3 reads CASSNRGPSDTQYF. In nucleotides, the CDR3 is TGCGCCAGCAGCAACAGGGGGCCGTCAGATACGCAGTATTTT.

This clone showed up just once. V and J are TRBV5-1 and TRBJ1-2, with D uncertain. The CDR3 spans 13 residues. CDR1 is SGHRS and CDR2 is YFSETQ in the germline V gene. V lost 0 bases and J 1 base, leaving 4 bases between the germline ends. CDR3 in DNA: TGCGCCAGCAGCTTGGACTTTAACTATGGCTACACCTTC. It translates to CASSLDFNYGYTF.

The chain recombines TRBV4-3 with TRBJ1-6; 8 bases line up with TRBD1. Trimming took 4 bases from V and 0 from J; bases not matched to a gene: 2. This CDR3 region has 16 residues. Germline V gene sequence: CDR1 LGHNA, CDR2 YSLEER. CDR3: CASSLGTGSYNSPLHF. The CDR3 DNA is TGCGCCAGCAGCCTAGGGACAGGCTCCTATAATTCACCCCTCCACTTT.

The rearrangement links TRBV7-2 to TRBJ1-4; no clear D gene. Trimming removed 3 bases at V and 3 bases at J, with 8 bases between. CDR1 is SGHTA and CDR2 is FQGNSA in the germline V gene. CDR3 length equals 14 residues. The CDR3 sequence is CASSFGSANEKLFF. CDR3 DNA: TGTGCCAGCAGCTTTGGCTCGGCTAATGAAAAACTGTTTTTT.

The gene calls are TRBV27 and TRBJ2-5; D perhaps matches TRBD2 (7 bases). Germline CDR1 is MNHEY and CDR2 is SMNVEV (reference sequence). The CDR3 totals 15 residues. The V end was cut by 2 bases, the J end by 5 bases, with 15 bases between. The CDR3 DNA is TGTGCCAGCAGTTTACGCTTCGGGGGGCTTGAGACCCAGTACTTC. Its translation is CASSLRFGGLETQYF.

The CDR3 region is CASSLRQGSRGYGYTF. As DNA, the CDR3 is TGTGCCAGCAGCCTAAGACAGGGCTCGCGGGGCTATGGCTACACCTTC. The chain couples TRBV7-2 to TRBJ1-2; 7 nucleotides agree with TRBD1. Per germline, CDR1 SGHTA and CDR2 FQGNSA. The CDR3 is made up of 16 amino acids. J was trimmed by 4 bases and V by 5 bases; bases with no gene match: 13.